This T cell receptor beta chain derives from a study of cytotoxic CD8 clonotypes in ibrutinib-treated CLL. Study-wide results and caveats: Public clonotypes occurred uncommonly; on treatment, they contracted or remained stable.

In this sample, this clone is medium-sized (0.01 to 0.1%). Its antigen is currently unknown. Germline CDR1 SNHLY, CDR2 FYNNEI. The V and J ends lost 5 bases and 5 bases, in that order; junction bases with no gene match: 15. The CDR3 contains 17 residues. The intended depth for sequencing was 1 in 200,000 to 1 in 1 million T cells. Assay: immunoSEQ multiplex PCR; the TCRdb copy retains only in-frame clones and omits some. The sample records about 15,000 clones, 52% being singletons. The V gene is TRBV2, the J gene TRBJ1-2, with 9 bases that match TRBD1. This sequence originates from a human donor with chronic lymphocytic leukemia. This specimen consisted of PBMCs, obtained at an approximately 26-month disease-progression time point, from a patient treated with ibrutinib. The CDR3 DNA is TGTGCCAGCAGTCCTACCCCCGCGACAGGGGGGGTTTATGGCTACACCTTC. This translates into CASSPTPATGGVYGYTF.